This T cell receptor beta chain was observed in a study of tumor-infiltrating lymphocytes in oesophageal squamous cell carcinoma. The germline V and J ends were trimmed by 1 base and 10 bases, with 11 bases remaining between them. Germline values: CDR1 SGHTA, CDR2 FQGNSA. CDR3 length equals 13 residues. TCRdb independently ran MiXCR on the PCR reads; one entry per CDR3 protein. The sample has roughly 9,000 distinct CDR3 sequences, around 64% seen once. The source material was esophageal tumor tissue. This receptor was obtained from a female donor with esophageal squamous cell carcinoma. This chain uses TRBV7-2 with TRBJ2-1; D might be TRBD2 (6 bases). CDR3 region: CASSLGRVYEQFF. CDR3 DNA sequence: TGTGCCAGCAGCTTAGGGAGGGTGTACGAGCAGTTCTTC.